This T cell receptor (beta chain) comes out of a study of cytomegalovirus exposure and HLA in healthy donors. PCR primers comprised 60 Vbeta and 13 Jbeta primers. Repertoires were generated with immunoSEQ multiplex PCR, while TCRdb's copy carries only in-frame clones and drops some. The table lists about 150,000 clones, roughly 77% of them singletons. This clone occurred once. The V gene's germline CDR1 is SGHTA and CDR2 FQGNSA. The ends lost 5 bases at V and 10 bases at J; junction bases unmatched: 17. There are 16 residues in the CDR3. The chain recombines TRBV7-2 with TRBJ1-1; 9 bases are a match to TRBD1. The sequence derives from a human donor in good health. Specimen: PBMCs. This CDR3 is CASSITPGQGGWVAFF. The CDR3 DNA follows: TGTGCCAGCAGCATCACCCCGGGACAGGGAGGGTGGGTAGCTTTCTTT.